This TCR beta chain emerged from a study of PD-L1 blockade in urothelial cancer. Across the whole study: The authors examined blood 3 weeks (second dose) and 6 weeks after treatment start.

The J segment lost 6 bases and the V segment lost 4 bases, leaving 7 bases of the junction unmatched. Germline CDR1 reads LNHDA; CDR2 reads SQIVND (reference sequence). The CDR3 is 15 amino acids. Profiled with immunoSEQ multiplex PCR; TCRdb holds only in-frame clones, not every one. This table holds about 76,000 clones, less than 95% found once. Stated time point: peripheral blood 6 weeks after treatment start. General study findings and limits: Durable-benefit patients showed greater tumor-associated blood clone expansion at 3 weeks.

As regards this clone: What it recognizes is unknown.

This rearrangement joins TRBV19 to TRBJ1-5; 9 bases agree with TRBD1. This TCR was sampled from a woman aged 80 or over with urothelial cancer. Source: PBMCs, taken around atezolizumab (anti-PD-L1) treatment. The CDR3 protein is CASSRGGQGIQPQHF. CDR3 DNA: TGTGCCAGTAGTAGGGGGGGACAGGGAATTCAGCCCCAGCATTTT.